These T cell receptor beta chains were read from a single sample in a study of blood T cells in healthy people across ages. TCRdb recomputed calls from the 5' RACE reads with MiXCR, one row per CDR3 protein. The sample contains nearly 1 million distinct CDR3 sequences, roughly 50% of which appear only once. Material for sequencing was blood. The origin of the receptors is a woman in her fifties or sixties in good health. CDR3s include the opening cysteine and the closing phenylalanine or tryptophan. Fields, in order: J gene, V gene, CDR3 protein.

J gene: TRBJ2-3
V gene: TRBV28
CDR3 protein: CVVGQGPTDTQYF

J gene: TRBJ1-6
V gene: TRBV12-3/TRBV12-4
CDR3 protein: CASSRRQELPSYNSPLHF

J gene: TRBJ2-3
V gene: TRBV21-1
CDR3 protein: CASSKEGSRVPWDTQYF

J gene: TRBJ2-3
V gene: TRBV2
CDR3 protein: CASSASGSSQYF

J gene: TRBJ2-1
V gene: TRBV6-5
CDR3 protein: CASSTPSGSFYEQFF

J gene: TRBJ1-2
V gene: TRBV7-2
CDR3 protein: CASSAGGYGYTF

J gene: TRBJ2-5
V gene: TRBV9
CDR3 protein: CASTTGAVQETQYF

J gene: TRBJ2-7
V gene: TRBV5-1
CDR3 protein: CASSAGFAYEQYF

J gene: TRBJ2-5
V gene: TRBV6-5
CDR3 protein: CASSYGGGTATETQYF

J gene: TRBJ2-7
V gene: TRBV4-1
CDR3 protein: CASSQVAGSYEQYF

J gene: TRBJ2-3
V gene: TRBV7-2
CDR3 protein: CASSLNSPGIRTDTQYF

J gene: TRBJ2-7
V gene: TRBV27
CDR3 protein: CASPSRSCAENYEQYF

J gene: TRBJ2-3
V gene: TRBV9
CDR3 protein: CASKKGGTSGTDTQYF

J gene: TRBJ2-1
V gene: TRBV6-4
CDR3 protein: CASSDSSPSGEQFF

J gene: TRBJ1-2
V gene: TRBV7-2
CDR3 protein: CASSLVPRANYGYTF

J gene: TRBJ2-5
V gene: TRBV2
CDR3 protein: CASLGTSGDEETQYF

J gene: TRBJ2-5
V gene: TRBV7-2
CDR3 protein: CASSGTSGQETQYF

J gene: TRBJ2-3
V gene: TRBV12-3/TRBV12-4
CDR3 protein: CASSPRGEDGYF

J gene: TRBJ2-3
V gene: TRBV6-6
CDR3 protein: CASIKGGLANTDTQYF

J gene: TRBJ1-4
V gene: TRBV27
CDR3 protein: CASSKWGVGDEKLFF

J gene: TRBJ2-1
V gene: TRBV30
CDR3 protein: CAWSRGLGTDEQFF

J gene: TRBJ1-5
V gene: TRBV16
CDR3 protein: CASSQGGKGGQPQHF

J gene: TRBJ2-5
V gene: TRBV21-1
CDR3 protein: CASTSPYF

J gene: -
V gene: TRBV7-6
CDR3 protein: CASSPTGEFDEQYF

J gene: TRBJ2-3
V gene: TRBV12-3/TRBV12-4
CDR3 protein: CASRGRAGGDTQYF

J gene: TRBJ2-4
V gene: TRBV25-1
CDR3 protein: CASSPQASGSGVSKNIQYF

J gene: -
V gene: TRBV6-1
CDR3 protein: CATADAAPYEQYF

J gene: TRBJ2-1
V gene: TRBV11-1
CDR3 protein: CASSLKGVGEQFF

J gene: -
V gene: TRBV30
CDR3 protein: CAWSVRRTGVFWGETQYF

J gene: TRBJ2-4
V gene: TRBV7-9
CDR3 protein: CASSLGKGGGKNIQYF

J gene: TRBJ2-3
V gene: TRBV29-1
CDR3 protein: CSDTQGAHRDTQYF

J gene: TRBJ2-5
V gene: TRBV3-1
CDR3 protein: CASSQRLLYQETQYF

J gene: TRBJ2-7
V gene: TRBV29-1
CDR3 protein: CSVDPGQGYEQYF

J gene: TRBJ2-2
V gene: TRBV9
CDR3 protein: CASSEGAAGGSGELFF

J gene: TRBJ1-2
V gene: TRBV3-1
CDR3 protein: CASSQDPGAIGYTF

J gene: -
V gene: TRBV28
CDR3 protein: CASSPTDRYEQYF

J gene: TRBJ1-1
V gene: TRBV29-1
CDR3 protein: CSVEAPDTEAFF

J gene: TRBJ2-7
V gene: TRBV27
CDR3 protein: CASGSWTSGSFRQYF

J gene: TRBJ2-3
V gene: TRBV29-1
CDR3 protein: CGVRATSGDTQYF

J gene: TRBJ1-4
V gene: TRBV12-3/TRBV12-4
CDR3 protein: CASSHGYNEKLFF

J gene: TRBJ2-3
V gene: TRBV4-1
CDR3 protein: CASSQEVARYTDTQYF

J gene: -
V gene: TRBV5-1
CDR3 protein: CASSIDRAEQYF

J gene: TRBJ2-5
V gene: TRBV9
CDR3 protein: CASSVETLHEQYF

J gene: TRBJ2-6
V gene: TRBV28
CDR3 protein: CASSYHGDSGANVLTF

J gene: TRBJ1-5
V gene: TRBV4-1
CDR3 protein: CASSQGRGASSNQPQHF

J gene: TRBJ2-3
V gene: TRBV12-3/TRBV12-4
CDR3 protein: CASSWGGPNTQYF

J gene: TRBJ2-3
V gene: TRBV5-1
CDR3 protein: CASSLGLTSGPYTDTQYF

J gene: TRBJ1-2
V gene: TRBV27
CDR3 protein: CASSWGVGYGYTF

J gene: TRBJ1-2
V gene: TRBV28
CDR3 protein: CASGPGVNYGYTF

J gene: TRBJ2-3
V gene: TRBV29-1
CDR3 protein: CSVGDLGSTDTQYF

J gene: TRBJ1-2
V gene: TRBV5-1
CDR3 protein: CASSPGLRPGHGYTF

J gene: TRBJ2-7
V gene: TRBV2
CDR3 protein: CASKTGFSYEQYF

J gene: TRBJ2-3
V gene: TRBV7-2
CDR3 protein: CASSPLAGGLTDTQYF

J gene: TRBJ2-6
V gene: TRBV29-1
CDR3 protein: CSVSGSGANVLTF